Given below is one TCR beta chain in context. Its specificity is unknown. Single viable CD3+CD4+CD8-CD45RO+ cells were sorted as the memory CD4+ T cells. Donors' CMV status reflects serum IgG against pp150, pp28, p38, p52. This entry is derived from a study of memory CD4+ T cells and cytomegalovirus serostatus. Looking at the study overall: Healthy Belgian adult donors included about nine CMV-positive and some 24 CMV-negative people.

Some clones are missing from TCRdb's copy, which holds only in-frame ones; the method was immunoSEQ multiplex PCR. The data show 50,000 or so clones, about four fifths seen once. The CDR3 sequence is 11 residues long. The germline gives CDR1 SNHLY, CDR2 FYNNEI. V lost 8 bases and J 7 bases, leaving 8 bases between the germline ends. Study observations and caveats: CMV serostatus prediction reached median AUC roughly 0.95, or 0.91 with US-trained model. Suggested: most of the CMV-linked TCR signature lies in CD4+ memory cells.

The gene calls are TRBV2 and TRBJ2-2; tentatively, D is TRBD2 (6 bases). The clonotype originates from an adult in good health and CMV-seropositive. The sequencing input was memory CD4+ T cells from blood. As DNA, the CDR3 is TGTGCCAGCGGAGGGAACGGGGAGCTGTTTTTT. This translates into CASGGNGELFF. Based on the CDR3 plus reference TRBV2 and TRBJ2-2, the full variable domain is EPEVTQTPSHQVTQMGQEVILRCVPISNHLYFYWYRQILGQKVEFLVSFYNNEISEKSEIFDDQFSVERPDGSNFTLKIRSTKLEDSAMYFCASGGNGELFFGEGSRLTVL.